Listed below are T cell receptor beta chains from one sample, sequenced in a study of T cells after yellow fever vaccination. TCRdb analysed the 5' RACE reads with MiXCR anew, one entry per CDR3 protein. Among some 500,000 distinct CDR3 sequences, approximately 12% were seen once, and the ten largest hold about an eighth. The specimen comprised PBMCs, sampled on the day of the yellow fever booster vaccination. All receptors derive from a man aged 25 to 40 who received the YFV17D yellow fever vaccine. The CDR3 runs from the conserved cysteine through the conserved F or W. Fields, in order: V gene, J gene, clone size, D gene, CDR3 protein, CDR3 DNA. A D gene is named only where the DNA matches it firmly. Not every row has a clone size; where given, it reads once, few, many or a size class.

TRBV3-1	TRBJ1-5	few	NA	CASSQGGSNQPQHF	TGTGCCAGCAGCCAAGGAGGGAGCAATCAGCCCCAGCATTTT
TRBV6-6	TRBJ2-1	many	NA	CASSPSDEQFF	TGTGCCAGCAGCCCCTCGGATGAGCAGTTCTTC
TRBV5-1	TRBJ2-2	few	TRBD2	CASSFASGGPDTGELFF	TGCGCCAGCAGCTTCGCTTCGGGAGGGCCCGACACCGGGGAGCTGTTTTTT
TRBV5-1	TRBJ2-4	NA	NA	CASSGGSTGNIQYF	TGCGCCAGCAGCGGAGGTTCAACTGGAAACATTCAGTACTTC
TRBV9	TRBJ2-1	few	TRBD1	CASSGRTGFHNEQFF	TGTGCCAGCAGCGGACGGACAGGGTTCCACAATGAGCAGTTCTTC
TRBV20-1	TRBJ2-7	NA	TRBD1	CSARDQGQGPYEQYF	TGCAGTGCTAGAGATCAGGGACAGGGCCCCTACGAGCAGTACTTC
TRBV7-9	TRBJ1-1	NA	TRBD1	CASSSGGQGHTEAFF	TGTGCCAGCAGCTCGGGTGGACAGGGGCACACTGAAGCTTTCTTT
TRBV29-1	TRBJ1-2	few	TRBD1	CSVRTGDYGYTF	TGCAGCGTTCGGACAGGGGACTATGGCTACACCTTC
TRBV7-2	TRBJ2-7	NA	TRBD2	CASSVGTSGIRGQYF	TGTGCCAGCAGCGTCGGGACTAGCGGGATAAGAGGGCAGTACTTC
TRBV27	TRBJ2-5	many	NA	CASTSTPWGSQETQYF	TGTGCCAGCACCTCAACACCCTGGGGTTCCCAAGAGACCCAGTACTTC
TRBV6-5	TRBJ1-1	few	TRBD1	CASSRSTGSNTEAFF	TGTGCCAGCAGTCGCTCGACAGGGTCGAACACTGAAGCTTTCTTT
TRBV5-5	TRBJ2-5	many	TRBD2	CASSTPGGETQYF	TGTGCCAGCAGCACCCCGGGGGGGGAGACCCAGTACTTC
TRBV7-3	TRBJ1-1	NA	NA	CASSSQGGLNTEAFF	TGTGCCAGCAGCTCACAGGGTGGATTGAACACTGAAGCTTTCTTT
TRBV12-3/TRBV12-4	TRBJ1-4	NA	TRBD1	CASSTLQGAVYF	TGTGCCAGCAGTACACTACAGGGGGCTGTTTACTTT
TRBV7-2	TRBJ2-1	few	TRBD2	CASSLLAGVLYNEQFF	TGTGCCAGCAGTCTTCTAGCGGGGGTCCTCTACAATGAGCAGTTCTTC
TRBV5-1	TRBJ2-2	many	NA	CASTTGRVNTGELFF	TGCGCCAGCACTACCGGACGGGTGAACACCGGGGAGCTGTTTTTT
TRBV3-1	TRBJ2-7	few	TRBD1	CASSQERTGGYEQYF	TGTGCCAGCAGCCAAGAAAGGACAGGGGGCTACGAGCAGTACTTC
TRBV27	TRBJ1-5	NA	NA	CASSSGGVGNQPQHF	TGTGCCAGCAGTTCCGGGGGGGTTGGCAATCAGCCCCAGCATTTT
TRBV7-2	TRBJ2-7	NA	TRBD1	CASSRATGQAYEQYF	TGTGCCAGCAGCCGCGCCACGGGACAGGCCTACGAGCAGTACTTC
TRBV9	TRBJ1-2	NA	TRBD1	CASSHPTDRVYGYTF	TGTGCCAGCAGCCACCCAACTGACAGGGTCTATGGCTACACCTTC
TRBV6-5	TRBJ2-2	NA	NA	CASSYSSKLSSTGELFF	TGTGCCAGCAGTTACTCGAGTAAACTGTCGTCCACCGGGGAGCTGTTTTTT
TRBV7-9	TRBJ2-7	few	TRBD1	CASSNPGQGNYEQYF	TGTGCCAGCAGCAACCCGGGACAGGGAAACTACGAGCAGTACTTC